This T cell receptor (beta chain) stems from a study of blood T cells in healthy people across ages. Per germline, CDR1 SGHTA and CDR2 FQGNSA. Trimming pared 4 bases from V and 5 bases from J, leaving 14 bases between. The CDR3 totals 15 residues. They isolated at least 6.5 million PBMCs from each sample. Using a J-beta primer mix together with a sample-barcoded 5' primer, a second PCR was run for roughly 6 to 12 cycles. Each cDNA was tagged by a template-switch adaptor containing 12 random nucleotides. Each sample provided no less than 2.5 million CDR3-containing paired-end reads. TCRdb used MiXCR to reprocess the 5' RACE reads, holding one entry per CDR3 protein. The profile shows over a million distinct CDR3 sequences, approximately 43% of them singletons.

The receptor's source is a woman under 30 in good health. The sequencing input was blood. J is TRBJ2-2 and V is TRBV7-2; possible D gene TRBD2, 6 bases. CDR3 region: CASSSGTFWTGELFF. DNA of the CDR3: TGTGCCAGCAGCTCCGGGACTTTTTGGACCGGGGAGCTGTTTTTT.